Detailed here is one T cell receptor beta chain. This specimen belongs to a study of cytomegalovirus exposure and HLA in healthy donors. Losses at the gene ends were 7 bases for V and 4 bases for J; bases not matched to a gene: 7. The CDR3 extends over 14 amino acids. Looked up from germline, CDR1 is SGDLS and CDR2 is YYNGEE. Researchers ran the PCR with 60 Vbeta and 13 Jbeta primers. TCRdb's table, derived via immunoSEQ multiplex PCR, lists solely in-frame clones and lacks some. The sample consists of hundreds of thousands of clones, 82% of them appearing once. This chain links TRBV9 with TRBJ2-2; TRBD2 matches 7 bases. The sequence was collected from a middle-aged man in good health and CMV-seropositive. Sequenced: PBMCs. CDR3 residues: CASAGEPGTGELFF. CDR3 sequence (DNA): TGTGCCAGCGCGGGGGAGCCGGGCACCGGGGAGCTGTTTTTT.